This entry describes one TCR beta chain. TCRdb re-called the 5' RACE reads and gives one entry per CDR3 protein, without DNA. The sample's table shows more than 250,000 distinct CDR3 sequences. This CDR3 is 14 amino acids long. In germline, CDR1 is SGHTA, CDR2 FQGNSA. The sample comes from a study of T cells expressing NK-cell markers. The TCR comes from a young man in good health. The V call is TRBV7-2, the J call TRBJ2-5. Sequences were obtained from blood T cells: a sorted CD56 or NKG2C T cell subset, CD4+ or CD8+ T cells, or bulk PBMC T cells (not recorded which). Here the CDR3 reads CASSLDEVEETQYF.